The rows below give T cell receptor beta chains drawn from one sample of a study of T-cell reconstitution after alpha-beta-depleted transplantation in children. TCRdb recomputed calls from the PCR reads with MiXCR, one row per CDR3 protein. The sample records more than 400,000 distinct CDR3 sequences, approximately 42% being singletons. Sequenced here: PBMCs, sampled before TCRalphabeta/CD19-depleted stem cell transplant. The receptors here all came from a girl aged 2 to 9 with aplastic anemia, due to receive a stem cell transplant. CDR3s include the opening cysteine and the closing phenylalanine or tryptophan. The order of the fields is J gene, D gene, clone size, V gene, CDR3 protein, CDR3 DNA. D genes are given only for firm matches. Clone size is shown for a subset of rows, as once, few, many or a class of expanded clone.

TRBJ2-7,TRBD1,NA,TRBV27,CASSSGTGVNEQYF,TGTGCCAGCTCATCAGGGACAGGGGTCAACGAGCAGTACTTC
TRBJ2-7,TRBD2,few,TRBV5-1,CASSLGPPSGPYEQYF,TGCGCCAGCAGCTTGGGACCTCCTAGCGGTCCCTACGAGCAGTACTTC
TRBJ2-1,TRBD2,few,TRBV7-2,CASSLAAAGGGNEQFF,TGTGCCAGCAGCTTAGCTGCAGCGGGAGGTGGGAATGAGCAGTTCTTC
TRBJ1-3,NA,NA,TRBV4-1,CASSQEKRREGNTIYF,TGCGCCAGCAGCCAAGAAAAACGGAGGGAAGGAAACACCATATATTTT
TRBJ2-7,NA,NA,TRBV10-3,CASVKEPHYEQYF,TGTGCCAGCGTGAAGGAACCTCACTACGAGCAGTACTTC
TRBJ1-2,NA,NA,TRBV3-1,CASSQVRGSLGYGYTF,TGTGCCAGCAGCCAAGTCAGGGGAAGTCTGGGCTATGGCTACACCTTC
TRBJ2-3,NA,NA,TRBV5-6,CASSLGVRIYTDTQYF,TGTGCCAGCAGCTTAGGTGTCAGAATATACACAGATACGCAGTATTTT
TRBJ2-7,TRBD2,NA,TRBV29-1,CSGGGGYEQYF,TGCAGCGGGGGCGGGGGCTACGAGCAGTACTTC
TRBJ2-1,TRBD2,NA,TRBV4-3,CASSQETSAYNEQFF,TGCGCCAGCAGCCAAGAGACTAGCGCCTACAATGAGCAGTTCTTC
TRBJ2-1,TRBD2,NA,TRBV5-8,CASSIGTTNNEQFF,TGTGCCAGCAGCATCGGGACTACCAACAATGAGCAGTTCTTC
TRBJ1-2,NA,few,TRBV3-1,CASSRATDGYTF,TGTGCCAGCAGTCGAGCGACAGATGGCTACACCTTC
TRBJ1-1,TRBD1,few,TRBV20-1,CSARALTGTVAFF,TGCAGTGCTAGAGCCCTGACCGGGACAGTAGCTTTCTTT
TRBJ2-7,TRBD2,NA,TRBV20-1,CSAHLAGGLGQYF,TGCAGTGCTCACCTAGCGGGGGGGCTCGGGCAGTACTTC
TRBJ2-1,NA,NA,TRBV12-5,CASGLELHEQFF,TGTGCTAGTGGTTTGGAGCTCCATGAGCAGTTCTTC
TRBJ2-5,TRBD1,NA,TRBV24-1,CATSDLNRGQETQYF,TGTGCCACCAGTGATTTGAACAGGGGGCAAGAGACCCAGTACTTC
TRBJ1-4,TRBD1,few,TRBV7-2,CASSGRTGSNEKLFF,TGTGCCAGCAGCGGGCGGACAGGGTCGAATGAAAAACTGTTTTTT
TRBJ1-4,TRBD1,many,TRBV27,CASSLVTGENEKLFF,TGTGCCAGCAGTTTAGTTACAGGGGAGAATGAAAAACTGTTTTTT
TRBJ2-6,TRBD1,NA,TRBV4-3,CASSQGDRAYLSGANVLTF,TGCGCCAGCAGCCAAGGGGACAGGGCTTATTTATCTGGGGCCAACGTCCTGACTTTC
TRBJ2-2,NA,NA,TRBV6-5,CASSYEGTRTGELFF,TGTGCCAGCAGTTACGAGGGGACGAGGACCGGGGAGCTGTTTTTT
TRBJ2-5,NA,many,TRBV12-3/TRBV12-4,CASSLPTSQETQYF,TGTGCCAGCAGTTTACCGACTTCTCAAGAGACCCAGTACTTC
TRBJ1-2,NA,NA,TRBV12-3/TRBV12-4,CASSRPTGPRRVYGYTF,TGTGCCAGCAGTCGACCCACCGGGCCGCGGAGAGTTTATGGCTACACCTTC
TRBJ2-1,TRBD2,NA,TRBV6-1,CASSARDYGDEQFF,TGTGCCAGCAGTGCCCGGGACTATGGAGATGAGCAGTTCTTC
TRBJ2-1,TRBD1,NA,TRBV20-1,CSPKRDRELNEQFF,TGCAGCCCAAAACGGGACAGGGAACTCAATGAGCAGTTCTTC
TRBJ2-2,TRBD1,NA,TRBV20-1,CSARDGTGLTGELFF,TGCAGTGCTAGAGATGGGACAGGGCTTACCGGGGAGCTGTTTTTT
TRBJ2-5,NA,many,TRBV29-1,CSVAIQETQYF,TGCAGCGTAGCTATCCAAGAGACCCAGTACTTC
TRBJ1-2,TRBD1,NA,TRBV12-3/TRBV12-4,CASRITGGHGYTF,TGTGCCAGCAGAATAACAGGGGGCCATGGCTACACCTTC
TRBJ2-7,TRBD1,NA,TRBV11-2,CASSPGQGLGKAEQYF,TGTGCCAGCAGCCCGGGACAGGGGCTGGGAAAGGCCGAGCAGTACTTC
TRBJ2-1,TRBD2,NA,TRBV6-2/TRBV6-3,CASSYGTSGGHSYNEQFF,TGTGCCAGCAGTTACGGAACTAGCGGGGGACACTCCTACAATGAGCAGTTCTTC
TRBJ2-7,TRBD2,NA,TRBV7-9,CASSLQGIGAGGEQYF,TGTGCCAGCAGCTTACAGGGGATCGGTGCGGGGGGGGAGCAGTACTTC
TRBJ2-1,TRBD2,NA,TRBV29-1,CSVDPGRAGNEQFF,TGCAGCGTTGACCCCGGGAGGGCCGGCAATGAGCAGTTCTTC
TRBJ2-1,NA,NA,TRBV5-1,CASSRPLRDTDEQFF,TGCGCCAGCAGCCGACCCCTTAGGGATACCGATGAGCAGTTCTTC
TRBJ2-7,TRBD2,NA,TRBV20-1,CSAPTDFGGASYEQYF,TGCAGTGCCCCCACCGATTTCGGGGGGGCCTCCTACGAGCAGTACTTC
TRBJ2-2,TRBD2,few,TRBV20-1,CSARGFELAGRNTGELFF,TGCAGTGCTAGAGGTTTTGAACTAGCGGGGAGGAACACCGGGGAGCTGTTTTTT
TRBJ2-1,NA,NA,TRBV12-3/TRBV12-4,CASSLNPPGNEQFF,TGTGCCAGCAGCCTAAACCCGCCCGGGAATGAGCAGTTCTTC
TRBJ2-1,NA,NA,TRBV7-3,CASSSEFGNEQFF,TGTGCCAGCAGCTCCGAGTTTGGCAATGAGCAGTTCTTC